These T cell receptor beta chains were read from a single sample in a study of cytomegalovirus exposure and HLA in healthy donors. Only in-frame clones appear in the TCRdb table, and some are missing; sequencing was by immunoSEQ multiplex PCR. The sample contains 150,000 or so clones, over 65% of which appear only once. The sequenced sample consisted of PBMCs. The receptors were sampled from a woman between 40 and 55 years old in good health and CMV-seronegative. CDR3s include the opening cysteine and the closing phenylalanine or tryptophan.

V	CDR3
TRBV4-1	CASSSGELYNSPLHF
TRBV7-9	CASSLGESEAFF
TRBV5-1	CASSLPQQLGGYTF
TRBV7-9	CASSVRQGGETQYF
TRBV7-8	CASQPGQGFSGELFF
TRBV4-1	CASSQITLAGQPQHF
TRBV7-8	CASSLSLAGHTQETQYF
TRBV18	CASSPGGPRNTGELFF
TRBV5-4	CASSLDSGDYNEQFF
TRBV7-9	CASSSQGYEQYF
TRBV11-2	CASSSGKNTEAFF
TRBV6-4	CASRGRPRILYEQYF
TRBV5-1	CASSESGGRSYEQYF
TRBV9	CASSVGDELARTDTQYF
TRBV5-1	CASSSAQFSSGNTIYF
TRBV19	CASSRREVYEQYF
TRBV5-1	CASSLGGGDPQYF
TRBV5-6	CASSSAGSPLHF
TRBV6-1	CASSGGARSYEQYF
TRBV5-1	CASSFNPTVGVTNEKLFF
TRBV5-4	CASSWERDRYEQYF
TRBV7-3	CASSLTVERETQYF
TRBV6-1	CASIQTTYYQPQHF
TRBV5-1	CASSLAGTGHGNTIYF
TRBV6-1	CASRLGTGGGTQYF
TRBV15	CATSTNRGSPLHF
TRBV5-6	CASSPPGGPYGYTF
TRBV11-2	CASSPMGGTEAFF